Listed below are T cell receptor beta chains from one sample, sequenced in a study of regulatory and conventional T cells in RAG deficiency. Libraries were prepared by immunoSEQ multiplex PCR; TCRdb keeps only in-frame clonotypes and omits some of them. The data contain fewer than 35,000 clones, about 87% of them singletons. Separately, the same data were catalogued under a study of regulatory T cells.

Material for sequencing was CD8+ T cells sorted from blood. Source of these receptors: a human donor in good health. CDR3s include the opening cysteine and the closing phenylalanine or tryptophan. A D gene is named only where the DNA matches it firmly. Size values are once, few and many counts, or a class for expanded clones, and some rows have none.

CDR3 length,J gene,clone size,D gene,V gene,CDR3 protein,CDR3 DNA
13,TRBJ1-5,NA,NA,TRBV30,CAWGISSNQPQHF,TGTGCCTGGGGTATTAGTAGCAATCAGCCCCAGCATTTT
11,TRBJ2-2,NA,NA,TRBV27,CASSFSGELFF,TGTGCCAGCAGTTTTTCTGGGGAGCTGTTTTTT
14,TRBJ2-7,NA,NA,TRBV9,CASSADDRVYEQYF,TGTGCCAGCAGCGCCGATGACAGAGTTTACGAGCAGTACTTC
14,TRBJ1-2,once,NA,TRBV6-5,CASSYRQANYGYTF,TGTGCCAGCAGTTATCGGCAGGCTAACTATGGCTACACCTTC
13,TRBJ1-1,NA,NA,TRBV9,CASSVTGNTEAFF,TGTGCCAGCAGCGTAACTGGAAACACTGAAGCTTTCTTT
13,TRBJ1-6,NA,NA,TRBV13,CASSPGQSSPLHF,TGTGCCAGCAGCCCCGGACAGTCCTCACCCCTCCACTTT
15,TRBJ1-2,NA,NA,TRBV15,CATSRGEGGGYGYTF,TGTGCCACCAGCAGAGGAGAGGGCGGAGGCTATGGCTACACCTTC
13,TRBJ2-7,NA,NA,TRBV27,CASRSGVSYEQYF,TGTGCCAGCAGGTCAGGAGTATCCTACGAGCAGTACTTC
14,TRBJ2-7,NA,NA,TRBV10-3,CAISEAQGRREQYF,TGTGCCATCAGTGAGGCACAGGGTAGGAGGGAGCAGTACTTC
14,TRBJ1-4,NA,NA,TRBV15,CATSPRGPGTLVFF,TGTGCCACCAGCCCCCGGGGGCCGGGGACTTTAGTGTTTTTT
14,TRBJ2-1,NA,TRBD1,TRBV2,CARQFRDSYNEQFF,TGTGCCAGACAATTTCGGGACAGCTACAATGAGCAGTTCTTC
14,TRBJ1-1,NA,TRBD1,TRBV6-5,CASSSRDRNTEAFF,TGTGCCAGCAGTTCAAGGGACAGGAACACTGAAGCTTTCTTT
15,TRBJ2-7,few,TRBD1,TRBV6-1,CACSETGTGGYEQYF,TGTGCCTGCAGCGAAACCGGGACAGGTGGCTACGAGCAGTACTTC
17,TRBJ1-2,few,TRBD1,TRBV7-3,CASSPTGTGGSAYGYTF,TGTGCCAGCAGCCCAACCGGGACAGGGGGCTCGGCCTATGGCTACACCTTC
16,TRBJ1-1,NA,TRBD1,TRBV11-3,CASTTGTGPPNTEAFF,TGTGCCAGCACCACCGGGACAGGGCCCCCGAACACTGAAGCTTTCTTT
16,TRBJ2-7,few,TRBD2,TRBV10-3,CASSPNQRDLSAEQYF,TGTGCCAGCAGTCCCAACCAGCGGGACCTGTCCGCCGAGCAGTACTTC
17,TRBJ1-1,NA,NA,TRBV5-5,CASSLVQGRPVKTEAFF,TGTGCCAGCAGCTTGGTTCAGGGGCGGCCCGTGAAGACTGAAGCTTTCTTT
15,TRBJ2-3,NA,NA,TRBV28,CASSLSLASTDTQYF,TGTGCCAGCAGTTTATCACTCGCTAGCACAGATACGCAGTATTTT
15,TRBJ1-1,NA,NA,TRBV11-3,CASSLVDRSGSEAFF,TGTGCCAGCAGCTTAGTAGACAGGAGTGGGAGTGAAGCTTTCTTT
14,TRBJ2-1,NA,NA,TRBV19,CASNPGSSYNEQFF,TGTGCCAGTAATCCGGGGAGCTCCTACAATGAGCAGTTCTTC